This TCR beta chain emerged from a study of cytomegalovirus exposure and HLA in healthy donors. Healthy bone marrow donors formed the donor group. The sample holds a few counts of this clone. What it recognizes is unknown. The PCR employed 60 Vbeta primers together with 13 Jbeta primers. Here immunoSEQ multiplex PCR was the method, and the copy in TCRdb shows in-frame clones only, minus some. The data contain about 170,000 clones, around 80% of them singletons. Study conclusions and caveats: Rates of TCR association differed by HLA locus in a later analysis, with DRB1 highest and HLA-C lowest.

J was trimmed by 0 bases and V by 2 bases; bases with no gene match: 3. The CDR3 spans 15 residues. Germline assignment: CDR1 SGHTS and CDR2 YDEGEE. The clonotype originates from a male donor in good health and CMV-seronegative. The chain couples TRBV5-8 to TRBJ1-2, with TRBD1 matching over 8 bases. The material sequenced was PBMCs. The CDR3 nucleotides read TGTGCCAGCAGCTTCTACAGGGGGGCTAACTATGGCTACACCTTC. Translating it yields CASSFYRGANYGYTF.